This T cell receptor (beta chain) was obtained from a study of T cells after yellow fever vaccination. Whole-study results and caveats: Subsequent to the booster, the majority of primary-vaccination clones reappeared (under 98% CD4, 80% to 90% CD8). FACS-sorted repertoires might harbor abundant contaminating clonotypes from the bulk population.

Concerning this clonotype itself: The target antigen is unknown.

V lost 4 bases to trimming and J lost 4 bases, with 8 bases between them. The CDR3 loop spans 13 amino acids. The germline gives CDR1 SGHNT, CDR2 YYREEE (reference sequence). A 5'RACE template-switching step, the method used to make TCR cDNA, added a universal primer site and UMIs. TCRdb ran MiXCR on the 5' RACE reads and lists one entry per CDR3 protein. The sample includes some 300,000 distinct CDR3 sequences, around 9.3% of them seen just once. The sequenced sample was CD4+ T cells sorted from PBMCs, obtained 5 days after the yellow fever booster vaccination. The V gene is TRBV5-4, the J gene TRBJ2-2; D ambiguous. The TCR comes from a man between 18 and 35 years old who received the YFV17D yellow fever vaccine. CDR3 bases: TGTGCCAGCAGCCCTAAGAGCACCGGGGAGCTGTTTTTT. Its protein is CASSPKSTGELFF.